This TCR beta chain is drawn from a study of blood T cell repertoires in COVID-19. The overall study: COVID-19 samples, acute and convalescent, were from the United States, Italy and Spain. From T cells, B-cell-depleted T cells, or PBMCs came the material, which was cDNA or gDNA.

Original methodology: Reference gene primer amplification yielded estimated nucleated cell counts. Produced via immunoSEQ multiplex PCR; TCRdb's table is partial and in-frame only. The V and J calls and clone size are taken from that table; D and trimming were inferred from the DNA. Here the sample spans 150,000 to 200,000 clones, approximately 80% being singletons. Sequencing was performed on peripheral blood. The TCR originated in a man aged 70-80 years who had recovered from COVID-19.

CDR3 amino acids: CASSLVGTDYNEQFF. As DNA, the CDR3 is TGTGCCAGCAGCTTAGTAGGGACAGACTACAATGAGCAGTTCTTC. This chain connects TRBV11-2 to TRBJ2-1; TRBD1 matches 7 bases. Losses at the gene ends were 1 base for V and 3 bases for J; bases not matched to a gene: 3. The CDR3 runs to 15 residues. Germline CDR1 and CDR2: SGHAT and FQNNGV.